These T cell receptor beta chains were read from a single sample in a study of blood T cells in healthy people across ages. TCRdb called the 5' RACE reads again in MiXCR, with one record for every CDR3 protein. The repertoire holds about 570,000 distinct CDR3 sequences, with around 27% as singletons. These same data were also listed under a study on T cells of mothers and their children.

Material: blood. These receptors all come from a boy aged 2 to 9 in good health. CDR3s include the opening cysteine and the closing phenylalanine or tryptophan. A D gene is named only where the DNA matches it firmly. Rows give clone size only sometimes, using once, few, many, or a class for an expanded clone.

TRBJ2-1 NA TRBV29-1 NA TGCAGCGTGTCATACAGGAGCTCCTACAATGAGCAGTTCTTC CSVSYRSSYNEQFF
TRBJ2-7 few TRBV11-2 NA TGTGCCAGCAGCTTGTTGGCATCCGAGCAGTACTTC CASSLLASEQYF
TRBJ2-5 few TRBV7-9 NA TGTGCCAGCAGCTTTATTTCTAGGGGTGAGACCCAGTACTTC CASSFISRGETQYF
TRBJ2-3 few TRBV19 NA TGTGCCAGTAGTATTCAGGGAAGCACAGATACGCAGTATTTT CASSIQGSTDTQYF
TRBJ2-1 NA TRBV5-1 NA TGCGCCAGCAGCTTGAGCCCTACAGGGCACGAGCAGTTCTTC CASSLSPTGHEQFF
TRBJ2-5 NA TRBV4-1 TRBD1 TGCGCCAGCAGCCAAAGTCAGAACAGGGGACAAGAGACCCAGTACTTC CASSQSQNRGQETQYF
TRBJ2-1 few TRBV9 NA TGTGCCAGCACCCTTACGGAACTAAGGGGCGGGACCTACAATGAGCAGTTCTTC CASTLTELRGGTYNEQFF
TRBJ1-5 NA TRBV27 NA TGTGCCAGCAGCCAACGTGGTGGTCAGCCCCAGCATTTT CASSQRGGQPQHF
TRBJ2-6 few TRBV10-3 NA TGTGCCATCAGCGGGGTAGCGCACACCTCTGGGGCCAACGTCCTGACTTTC CAISGVAHTSGANVLTF
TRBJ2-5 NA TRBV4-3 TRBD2 TGCGCCAGCAGCCACAGCGGGAGTGCCGCAGGCCAAGAGACCCAGTACTTC CASSHSGSAAGQETQYF
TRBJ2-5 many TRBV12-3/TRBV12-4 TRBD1 TGTGCCAGCAGGCGACAGGGTGGTGAGACCCAGTACTTC CASRRQGGETQYF
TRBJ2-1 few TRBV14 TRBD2 TGTGCCAGCAGAGAGAGCGGGGGCCTTTACAATGAGCAGTTCTTC CASRESGGLYNEQFF
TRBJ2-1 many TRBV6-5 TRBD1 TGTGCCAGCAGTCGGGACAGGGGCCGCAATGAGCAGTTCTTC CASSRDRGRNEQFF
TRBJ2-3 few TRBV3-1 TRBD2 TGTGCCAGCAGCCTTTCTAGGGCTAGCGGGAGGGATACGCAGTATTTT CASSLSRASGRDTQYF
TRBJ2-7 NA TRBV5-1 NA TGCGCCAGCAGCTCCTACCGCGGAGGGATTCTCGAGCAGTACTTC CASSSYRGGILEQYF
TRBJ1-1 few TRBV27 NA TGTGCCAGCAGTTTCTTCGGGCGCCGAGCTTTCTTT CASSFFGRRAFF
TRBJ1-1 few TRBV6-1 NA TGTGCCAGCAACCTGCTAACTACGCCCCCCGGAGCTTTCTTT CASNLLTTPPGAFF
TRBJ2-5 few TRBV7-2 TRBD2 TGTGCCAGCAGCTTCGGTAATAGCGGGGGAGAGACCCAGTACTTC CASSFGNSGGETQYF
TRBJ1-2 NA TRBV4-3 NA TGCGCCAGCAGCCAAGATTCAGGAGGGGCACAGTTTAACTATGGCTACACCTTC CASSQDSGGAQFNYGYTF
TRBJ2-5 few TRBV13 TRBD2 TGTGCCAGCAGCATAGGACTAGCGGGGGGACAAGAGACCCAGTACTTC CASSIGLAGGQETQYF
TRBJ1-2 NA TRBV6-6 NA TGTGCCAGCAGTTCGGACGGATTCTATGGCTACACCTTC CASSSDGFYGYTF
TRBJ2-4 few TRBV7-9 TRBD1 TGTGCCAGCAGCTTTGGGACAGGGAACATTCAGTACTTC CASSFGTGNIQYF
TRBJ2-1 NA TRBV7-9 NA TGTGCCAGCAGCTTAGGGGTTGTCGGCAATGAGCAGTTCTTC CASSLGVVGNEQFF
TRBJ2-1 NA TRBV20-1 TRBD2 TGCAGTGCTAGAGATAGGACGGGGGGTGGGATTTGGAATGAGCAGTTCTTC CSARDRTGGGIWNEQFF
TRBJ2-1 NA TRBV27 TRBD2 TGTGCCAGCAGTTTCGCAGGACTAGCGCCGCTCGAGCAGTTCTTC CASSFAGLAPLEQFF
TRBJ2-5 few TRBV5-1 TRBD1 TGCGCCAGCAGCCAATGGACAGGGTTAGAGACCCAGTACTTC CASSQWTGLETQYF
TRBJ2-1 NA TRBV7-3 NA TGTGCCAGCAGCTTAACGAGGGACAAAGGCAATGAGCAGTTCTTC CASSLTRDKGNEQFF
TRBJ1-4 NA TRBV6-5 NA TGTGCCAGCAGCGGTGTTGGGGGTGAAGAAAAACTGTTTTTT CASSGVGGEEKLFF
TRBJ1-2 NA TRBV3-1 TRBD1 TGTGCCAGCAGATCCCAGGGGGACTATGGCTACACCTTC CASRSQGDYGYTF
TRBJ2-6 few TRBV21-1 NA TGTGCCAGCAGCAAAAGAGGTGCACAGTCCTCTGGGGCCAACGTCCTGACTTTC CASSKRGAQSSGANVLTF
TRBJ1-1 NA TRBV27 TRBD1 TGTGCCAGCAGTCCTACAGGGGCCGCTGAGAACACTGAAGCTTTCTTT CASSPTGAAENTEAFF
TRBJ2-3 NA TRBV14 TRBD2 TGTGCCAGCAGCCAACTAGCGGACGCCACAGATACGCAGTATTTT CASSQLADATDTQYF
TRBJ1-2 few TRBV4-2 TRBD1 TGTGCCAGCAGCCAAGATGACAGGGGGCGCGTTGGCTACACCTTC CASSQDDRGRVGYTF
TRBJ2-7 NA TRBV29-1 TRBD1 TGCAGCGTGAGAACGGACAGGCGATCCTACGAGCAGTGCTTC CSVRTDRRSYEQCF
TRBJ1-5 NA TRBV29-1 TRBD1 TGCAGCGCGTCAGGGGGGGTCGGGCAGCCCCAGCATTTT CSASGGVGQPQHF
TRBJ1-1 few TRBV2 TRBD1 TGTGCCAGGGTTCGGGCAGGGACAGGAATGAACACTGAAGCTTTCTTT CARVRAGTGMNTEAFF
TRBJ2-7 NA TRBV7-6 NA TGTGCCAGCAGCACAGGGAGCCTCTGGGAGCAGTACTTC CASSTGSLWEQYF
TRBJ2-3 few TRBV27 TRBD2 TGTGCCAGCAGTCTCTCGGGGGTAGCGGGGAGTGGAGATACGCAGTATTTT CASSLSGVAGSGDTQYF
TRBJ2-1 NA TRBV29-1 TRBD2 TGCAGCGTTGAAGGCCCAGCGGGAGGGAATGAGCAGTTCTTC CSVEGPAGGNEQFF
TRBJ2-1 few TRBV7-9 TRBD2 TGTGCCAGCAGGTCGCTAGCGGGGTCTTACAATGAGCAGTTCTTC CASRSLAGSYNEQFF
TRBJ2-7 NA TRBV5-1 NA TGCGCCAGCAGCTTGGTGGCTAGTAAGTCGTTATCCCACGAGCAGTACTTC CASSLVASKSLSHEQYF
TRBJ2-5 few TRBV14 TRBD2 TGTGCCAGCAGCCAGAGGACTAGCACCCCTGGCGAGACCCAGTACTTC CASSQRTSTPGETQYF
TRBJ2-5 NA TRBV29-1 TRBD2 TGCAGCGTTGAAGTGCCCAGCGGGAGTAGGCAGACCCAGTACTTC CSVEVPSGSRQTQYF
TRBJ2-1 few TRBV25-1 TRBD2 TGTGCCAGCAGTGAAGGGAGCGGGGGGGCTTATGAGCAGTTCTTC CASSEGSGGAYEQFF
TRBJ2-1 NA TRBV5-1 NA TGCGCCAGCAGCTTCCAGGGCCTCCCGGGGAGCTCCTACAATGAGCAGTTCTTC CASSFQGLPGSSYNEQFF
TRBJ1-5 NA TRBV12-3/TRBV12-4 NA TGTGCCAGCAGTGGACGCGCAGGGAGCAATCAGCCCCAGCATTTT CASSGRAGSNQPQHF
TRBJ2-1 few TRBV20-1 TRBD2 TGCAGTGCTAGAAAGACTAGCGGGAGGGCCGGCAATGAGCAGTTCTTC CSARKTSGRAGNEQFF